A selection of T cell receptor beta chains follows, all from one sample in a study of T cell responses to AZD1222 COVID-19 vaccine. TCRdb's copy holds only in-frame clones and misses some; the assay was immunoSEQ multiplex PCR. The table has about 130,000 clones, 90% to 95% seen once; the top ten hold approximately 6.9%. Specimen: peripheral blood, collected 28 days after the second AZD1222 dose. The receptors stem from an adult who received the AZD1222 COVID-19 vaccine. Each CDR3 is given with its conserved first and last residue. Each record gives: CDR3 length, V gene, clone size, J gene, D gene, CDR3 protein, CDR3 DNA. D genes are given only for firm matches. Clone sizes are given selectively: once, few, many, or a class where the clone is expanded.

CDR3 length: 16
V gene: TRBV5-6
clone size: .
J gene: TRBJ2-5
D gene: .
CDR3 protein: CASSPLRDVKKETQYF
CDR3 DNA: TGTGCCAGCAGCCCCCTTCGGGATGTCAAAAAAGAGACCCAGTACTTC

CDR3 length: 16
V gene: TRBV3-1/TRBV3-2
clone size: .
J gene: TRBJ2-7
D gene: .
CDR3 protein: CASSQEDRSFSYEQYF
CDR3 DNA: TGTGCCAGCAGCCAAGAAGACAGATCTTTCTCCTACGAGCAGTACTTC

CDR3 length: 14
V gene: TRBV6-1
clone size: .
J gene: TRBJ1-3
D gene: .
CDR3 protein: CASSESASSGTIYF
CDR3 DNA: TGTGCCAGCAGTGAATCAGCCTCCTCAGGCACCATATATTTT

CDR3 length: 11
V gene: TRBV11-2
clone size: once
J gene: TRBJ1-6
D gene: .
CDR3 protein: CASSLMGPLHF
CDR3 DNA: TGTGCCAGCAGCTTAATGGGACCCCTCCACTTT

CDR3 length: 13
V gene: TRBV7-2
clone size: .
J gene: TRBJ1-2
D gene: TRBD1
CDR3 protein: CASSSGGLSGYTF
CDR3 DNA: TGTGCCAGCAGCTCAGGGGGCTTATCTGGCTACACCTTC

CDR3 length: 13
V gene: TRBV10-3
clone size: once
J gene: TRBJ2-7
D gene: TRBD2
CDR3 protein: CATQGLAGYEQYF
CDR3 DNA: TGTGCCACCCAGGGACTAGCGGGGTACGAGCAGTACTTC

CDR3 length: 16
V gene: TRBV12-2
clone size: .
J gene: TRBJ1-5
D gene: .
CDR3 protein: CASRLAETGLNQPQHF
CDR3 DNA: TGTGCAAGTCGCTTAGCTGAGACAGGTCTCAATCAGCCCCAGCATTTT

CDR3 length: 16
V gene: TRBV7-9
clone size: .
J gene: TRBJ2-3
D gene: .
CDR3 protein: CASSMPWPTRTDTQYF
CDR3 DNA: TGTGCCAGCAGTATGCCATGGCCAACCCGCACAGATACGCAGTATTTT

CDR3 length: 11
V gene: TRBV6-2/TRBV6-3
clone size: .
J gene: TRBJ2-1
D gene: .
CDR3 protein: CASSYEREQFF
CDR3 DNA: TGTGCCAGCAGTTACGAGAGGGAGCAGTTCTTC

CDR3 length: 14
V gene: TRBV14
clone size: .
J gene: TRBJ1-6
D gene: .
CDR3 protein: CASSPRWTDSPLHF
CDR3 DNA: TGTGCCAGCAGCCCCCGCTGGACGGATTCACCCCTCCACTTT